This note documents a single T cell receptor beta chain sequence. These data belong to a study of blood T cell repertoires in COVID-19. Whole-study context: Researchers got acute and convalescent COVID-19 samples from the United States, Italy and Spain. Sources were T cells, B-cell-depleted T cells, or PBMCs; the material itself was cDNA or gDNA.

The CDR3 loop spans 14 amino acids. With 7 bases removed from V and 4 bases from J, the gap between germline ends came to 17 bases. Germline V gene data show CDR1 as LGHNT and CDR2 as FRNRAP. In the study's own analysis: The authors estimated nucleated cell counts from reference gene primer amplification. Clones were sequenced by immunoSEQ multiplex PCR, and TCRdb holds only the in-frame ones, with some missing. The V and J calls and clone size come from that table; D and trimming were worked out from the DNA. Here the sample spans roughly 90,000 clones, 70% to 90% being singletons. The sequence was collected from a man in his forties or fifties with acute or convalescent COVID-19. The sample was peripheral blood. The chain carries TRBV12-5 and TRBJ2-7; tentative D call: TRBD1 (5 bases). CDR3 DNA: TGTGCTAGTGTCCAGGGTAGAAAGTTTTACGAGCAGTACTTC. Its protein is CASVQGRKFYEQYF.